Each of the 24 T cell receptor beta chains below was sequenced from the same sample in a study of radiotherapy plus CTLA-4 blockade in lung cancer (dated by TCRdb to the late 2010s). Library method: the immunoSEQ multiplex PCR assay. TCRdb's version of the immuneACCESS table is confined to in-frame rearrangements and falls short of the full clone set. An unresolved V gene accounts for under half of the shortfall where checked; the remainder is of unknown origin. This sample gives around 26,000 clones in total; 71% of them show up just once. Of the sample, approximately 3.2% falls within the top ten clones. Sequencing used peripheral blood, obtained from a patient treated with radiotherapy plus ipilimumab. All receptors derive from a human donor with non-small cell lung cancer whose response to radiotherapy plus ipilimumab could not be evaluated.

The chain carries TRBV9 and TRBJ2-5, with 14 bases that match TRBD2. Germline V gene lookup returns CDR1 SGDLS and CDR2 YYNGEE. CDR3 length: 17 amino acids. Trimming took 2 bases from V and 5 from J; bases not matched to a gene: 8. CDR3 amino acids: CASSVLGTSGSQETQYF. The CDR3 coding sequence is TGTGCCAGCAGCGTCCTCGGGACTAGCGGGAGTCAGGAGACCCAGTACTTC. The full variable domain, its missing parts supplied by reference TRBV9 and TRBJ2-5, is DSGVTQTPKHLITATGQRVTLRCSPRSGDLSVYWYQQSLDQGLQFLIQYYNGEERAKGNILERFSAQQFPDLHSELNLSSLELGDSALYFCASSVLGTSGSQETQYFGPGTRLLVL.

This chain links TRBV5-1 with TRBJ2-7, with a weak D call TRBD1 (5 bases). There are 14 residues in the CDR3. Germline assignment: CDR1 SGHRS and CDR2 YFSETQ. Trimming removed 4 bases from V and 2 bases from J, with 13 bases in between. The CDR3 DNA reads TGCGCCAGCAGCACCGGACAAAACACCTACGAGCAGTACTTC. Translation: CASSTGQNTYEQYF.

This clone was counted a few times. The chain joins TRBV5-1 to TRBJ2-3, with 11 positions matching TRBD2. The CDR3 covers 16 residues. CDR1 SGHRS and CDR2 YFSETQ come from the germline V gene. With 8 bases clipped from V and 0 bases from J, the junction kept 8 bases outside the gene matches. The CDR3 sequence is CASALGTSGSTDTQYF. CDR3 DNA sequence: TGCGCCAGTGCGCTAGGGACTAGCGGTAGCACAGATACGCAGTATTTT.

The genes are TRBV2 and TRBJ2-7; D possibly corresponds to TRBD1 (6 bases). This CDR3 contains 14 residues. Germline V gene lookup returns CDR1 SNHLY and CDR2 FYNNEI. V was clipped by 5 bases and J by 2 bases, with 13 bases between them. The CDR3 loop reads CASSRQETPYEQYF. DNA of the CDR3: TGTGCCAGCAGTCGACAGGAAACTCCCTACGAGCAGTACTTC.

The rearrangement uses TRBV7-2 and TRBJ2-5; 9 bases line up with TRBD2. Unmatched junction bases numbered 11, after V lost 6 bases and J lost 9 bases. Germline V CDR1 and CDR2: SGHTA, FQGNSA. CDR3 length equals 14 residues. CDR3: CASRPDWKRGAQYF. The CDR3 DNA sequence: TGTGCCAGCAGGCCGGATTGGAAGCGGGGGGCCCAGTACTTC.

This chain joins TRBV9 and TRBJ2-3, with a tentative D call TRBD1 (6 bases). This CDR3 has 16 amino acids. V lost 3 bases to trimming and J lost 1 base, with 15 bases between them. The germline gives CDR1 SGDLS, CDR2 YYNGEE. The CDR3 sequence: CASSAYGPGGTDTQYF. In DNA, the CDR3 is TGTGCCAGCAGCGCCTATGGTCCAGGGGGCACAGATACGCAGTATTTT.

This chain links TRBV4-3 with TRBJ2-7; D is ambiguous. Deletions cut 0 bases from V and 3 bases from J, with 9 bases between. The CDR3 runs 14 residues. Germline loops: CDR1 LGHNA, CDR2 YSLEER. DNA of the CDR3: TGCGCCAGCAGCCAAGATACATCAAGCTACGAGCAGTACTTC. Protein sequence: CASSQDTSSYEQYF.

The chain employs TRBV2 and TRBJ1-2, with D unclear. Trimming took 6 bases from V and 1 from J, leaving 12 bases between them. CDR1 is SNHLY, CDR2 FYNNEI, per germline. The CDR3 has 14 residues. The CDR3 loop is CASRVRTDNYGYTF. The CDR3 DNA is TGTGCCAGCAGGGTTAGAACTGATAACTATGGCTACACCTTC.

This clone was counted only a few times. This chain links TRBV19 with TRBJ1-3; D might be TRBD1 (6 bases). Trimming pared 5 bases from V and 7 bases from J, leaving 18 bases between. The CDR3 is 15 residues long. Germline loops: CDR1 LNHDA, CDR2 SQIVND (reference sequence). CDR3 protein: CASSAAGTKGNTIYF. The DNA for the CDR3 is TGTGCCAGTAGTGCGGCCGGGACAAAAGGCAACACCATATATTTT.

V and J are TRBV29-1 and TRBJ2-5; D possibly corresponds to TRBD2 (5 bases). The CDR3 totals 14 residues. Trimming took 4 bases from V and 7 from J, leaving 19 bases between them. Germline values: CDR1 SQVTM, CDR2 ANQGSEA. DNA of the CDR3: TGCAGCGTTGTCCTGTTGGTGGGAGTCGGGACCCAGTACTTC. Its translation is CSVVLLVGVGTQYF.

The V gene is TRBV19, the J gene TRBJ2-7; D gene unclear. Trimming left V 4 bases short and J 5 bases short, with 15 bases between. The CDR3 is made up of 14 amino acids. Germline V CDR1 and CDR2: LNHDA, SQIVND (reference sequence). This chain's CDR3 is CASSRRQGLHEQYF. Written as DNA, the CDR3 is TGTGCCAGTAGTAGAAGACAAGGTTTACACGAGCAGTACTTC. Looking up the rest from reference TRBV19 and TRBJ2-7 gives the full variable domain: DGGITQSPKYLFRKEGQNVTLSCEQNLNHDAMYWYRQDPGQGLRLIYYSQIVNDFQKGDIAEGYSVSREKKESFPLTVTSAQKNPTAFYLCASSRRQGLHEQYFGPGTRLTVT.

This clone was seen more than once but under ten times. The J gene is TRBJ2-4, the V gene TRBV14; TRBD1 matches at 9 bases. The CDR3 consists of 17 residues. Germline V gene data show CDR1 as SGHDN and CDR2 as FVKESK. V shed 2 bases, J shed 1 base, and the junction held 6 bases outside the gene matches. CDR3 nucleotide sequence: TGTGCCAGCAGCCAAACAGGGGGCGCGGTTGCCAAAAACATTCAGTACTTC. Translating it yields CASSQTGGAVAKNIQYF.

The chain couples TRBV4-1 to TRBJ1-4; possible D gene TRBD1, 5 bases. Germline lookup yields CDR1 MGHRA and CDR2 YSYEKL. Between the trimmed V and J ends, which lost 1 base and 10 bases, there was a span of 16 bases. There are 15 residues in the CDR3. CDR3 amino acids: CASSQGDSTFGKLFF. CDR3 DNA: TGCGCCAGCAGCCAAGGAGACAGTACTTTTGGAAAACTGTTTTTT.

This chain joins TRBV2 and TRBJ2-7; 11 bases line up with TRBD2. The germline gives CDR1 SNHLY, CDR2 FYNNEI. The J segment lost 2 bases and the V segment lost 4 bases, leaving 7 bases of the junction unmatched. This CDR3 is built from 16 residues. In DNA, the CDR3 is TGTGCCAGCAGTGTCACTAGCGGGAGCATAACCTACGAGCAGTACTTC. Its protein is CASSVTSGSITYEQYF.

The V call is TRBV5-5, the J call TRBJ2-5; 9 bases fit TRBD1. The CDR3 loop spans 15 amino acids. J was trimmed by 2 bases and V by 0 bases; bases with no gene match: 2. From germline, CDR1 is SGHKS and CDR2 YYEKEE (reference sequence). CDR3 DNA: TGTGCCAGCAGCTTGGACAGGGGGCCTCAAGAGACCCAGTACTTC. It encodes CASSLDRGPQETQYF.

This clone was detected once. The V and J genes are TRBV6-5 and TRBJ1-1; perhaps TRBD1 as D (5 bases). CDR3 size: 15 residues. V lost 2 bases and J lost 0, with 10 bases in between. The germline CDR1 and CDR2 sequences are MNHEY and SVGAGI. The CDR3 sequence: CASSYLPGLNTEAFF. Here the CDR3 DNA reads TGTGCCAGCAGTTACCTACCAGGGCTGAACACTGAAGCTTTCTTT.

V is TRBV6-5 and J is TRBJ2-2, with TRBD1 matching 7 bases. The CDR3 covers 14 residues. From germline, CDR1 is MNHEY and CDR2 SVGAGI. Trimming cost V 7 bases and J 1 base; bases outside gene matches: 3. CDR3 coding DNA: TGTGCCAGCACCCGGACAGGGAACACCGGGGAGCTGTTTTTT. As protein: CASTRTGNTGELFF.

This clone was seen more than once but under ten times. The genes are TRBV20-1 and TRBJ1-2; 8 bases map to TRBD1. Unmatched junction bases numbered 2, after V lost 3 bases and J lost 8 bases. CDR1 is DFQATT, CDR2 SNEGSKA, per germline (reference sequence). This CDR3 has 11 amino acids. CDR3 bases: TGCAGTGCTAGGGGACAGGAGGGCTACACCTTC. Protein sequence: CSARGQEGYTF.

The gene calls are TRBV28 and TRBJ1-1, with D perhaps matching TRBD1 (6 bases). The germline CDR1 and CDR2 sequences are MDHEN and SYDVKM. The CDR3 sequence is 14 residues long. V lost 6 bases to trimming and J lost 2 bases, with 13 bases between them. The CDR3 sequence is CASRNNRENTEAFF. As DNA, the CDR3 is TGTGCCAGCAGGAATAACAGGGAAAACACTGAAGCTTTCTTT.

The chain joins TRBV23-1 to TRBJ1-4, with D possibly TRBD1 on 5 matching bases. TRBV23-1 is marked as an open reading frame, function uncertain. V was pared by 1 base and J by 1 base, with 13 bases between. The CDR3 is 17 amino acids. CDR3 region: CASSQYPSRETNEKLFF. CDR3 nucleotides: TGCGCCAGCAGTCAATATCCCTCCAGGGAAACTAATGAAAAACTGTTTTTT.

DNA of the CDR3: TGCGCCAGCAGCTTAGGACTAGCGGCCTACAATGAGCAGTTCTTC. Translating it yields CASSLGLAAYNEQFF. The chain has TRBV5-1 and TRBJ2-1; TRBD2 aligns across 10 bases. This CDR3 has 15 residues. CDR1 is SGHRS, CDR2 YFSETQ, per germline. V shed 2 bases, J shed 2 bases, and the junction held 1 base outside the gene matches.

The chain carries TRBV7-2 and TRBJ2-3; the D is unclear. Trimming took 0 bases from V and 6 from J, leaving 7 bases between them. CDR1 is SGHTA and CDR2 is FQGNSA in the germline V gene. This CDR3 is 13 amino acids long. CDR3 DNA: TGTGCCAGCAGCTTAGCGGAAGCGGATACGCAGTATTTT. Translating it yields CASSLAEADTQYF.

The CDR3 reads CASTKTGQDNEQFF. The CDR3 bases are TGTGCCAGCACCAAGACAGGTCAAGACAATGAGCAGTTCTTC. V gene TRBV4-2 combines with J gene TRBJ2-1, with D tentatively TRBD1 (6 bases). V shed 7 bases and J shed 5 bases, with 15 bases lying between them. CDR3 length: 14 residues. CDR1 and CDR2 (germline): LGHNA, YNFKEQ.

This chain uses TRBV11-3 with TRBJ2-6; D not resolved. Trimming cost V 1 base and J 0 bases, with 10 bases left between them. The CDR3 consists of 17 residues. Per germline, CDR1 SGHNT and CDR2 YENEEA. Written as DNA, the CDR3 is TGTGCCAGCAGCTTAGGCCAAGGAGCCTCTGGGGCCAACGTCCTGACTTTC. Translation gives CASSLGQGASGANVLTF.